The TCR beta chain described here comes from a study of identical twins. The germline CDR1 and CDR2 sequences are MGHRA and YSYEKL. The CDR3 has 15 amino acids. V was shortened by 2 bases and J by 5 bases, with 13 bases between the two germline ends. This clonotype came up many times. MiXCR, applied by TCRdb to the 5' RACE reads, yields one record per CDR3 protein. The profile shows 260,000 or so distinct CDR3 sequences, 6.5% to 9% of them singletons. The sample was also reused in another study, on yellow fever vaccine responses in identical twins.

This TCR came from a woman aged 18-29 years in good health. The rearrangement joins TRBV4-1 to TRBJ2-1; no clear D gene. The sample taken for sequencing was CD8+ T cells sorted from blood. Here the CDR3 DNA reads TGCGCCAGCAGCCAAATGACCAACCTGAACAATGAGCAGTTCTTC. The encoded protein is CASSQMTNLNNEQFF.